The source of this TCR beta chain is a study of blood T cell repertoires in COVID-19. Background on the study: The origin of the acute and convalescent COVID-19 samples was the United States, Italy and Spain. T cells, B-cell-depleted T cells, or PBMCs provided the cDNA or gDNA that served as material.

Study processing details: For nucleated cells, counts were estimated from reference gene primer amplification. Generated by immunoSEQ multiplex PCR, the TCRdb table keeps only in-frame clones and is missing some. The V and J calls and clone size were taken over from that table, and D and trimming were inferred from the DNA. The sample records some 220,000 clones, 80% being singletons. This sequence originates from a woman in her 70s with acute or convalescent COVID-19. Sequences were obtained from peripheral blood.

CDR3 amino acids: CASSPPSLAGMTGELFF. In DNA form, the CDR3 reads TGTGCCAGCTCACCACCGTCACTAGCGGGGATGACCGGGGAGCTGTTTTTT. The chain uses TRBV18 and TRBJ2-2, with 10 bases lining up with TRBD2. Looked up from germline, CDR1 is KGHSH and CDR2 is LQKENI. With 0 bases clipped from V and 5 bases from J, the junction kept 6 bases outside the gene matches. CDR3 size: 17 residues.